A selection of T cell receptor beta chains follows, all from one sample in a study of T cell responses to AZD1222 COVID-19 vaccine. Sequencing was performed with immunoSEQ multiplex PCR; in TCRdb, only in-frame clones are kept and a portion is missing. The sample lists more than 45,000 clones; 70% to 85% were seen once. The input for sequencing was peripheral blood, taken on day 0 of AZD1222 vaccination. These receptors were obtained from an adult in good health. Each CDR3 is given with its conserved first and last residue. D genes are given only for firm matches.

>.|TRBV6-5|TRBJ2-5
CASSHPGQGGETQYF
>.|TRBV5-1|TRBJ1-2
CASSLAGNYGYTF
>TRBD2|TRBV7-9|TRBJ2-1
CAGLAAGHNEQFF
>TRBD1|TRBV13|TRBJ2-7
CASSSGTVGLEQYF
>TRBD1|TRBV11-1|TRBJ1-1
CASRAGTGGEYTEAFF
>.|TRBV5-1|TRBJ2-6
CASSDTGYEANVLTF
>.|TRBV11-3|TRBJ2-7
CASSLSQLDEQYF
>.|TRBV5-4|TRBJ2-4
CASRASGAKNIQYF
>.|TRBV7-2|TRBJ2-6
CASSLSATASGANVLTF
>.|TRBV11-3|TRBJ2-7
CASSLEGADEQYF
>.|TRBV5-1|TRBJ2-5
CASSTGRSQETQYF
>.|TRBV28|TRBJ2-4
CAAVDRTAKNIQYF
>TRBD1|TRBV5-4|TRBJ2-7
CASSRMTGGRYEQYF
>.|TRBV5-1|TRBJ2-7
CASSLAAGAREQYF
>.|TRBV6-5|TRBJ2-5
CASGRRGGQETQYF